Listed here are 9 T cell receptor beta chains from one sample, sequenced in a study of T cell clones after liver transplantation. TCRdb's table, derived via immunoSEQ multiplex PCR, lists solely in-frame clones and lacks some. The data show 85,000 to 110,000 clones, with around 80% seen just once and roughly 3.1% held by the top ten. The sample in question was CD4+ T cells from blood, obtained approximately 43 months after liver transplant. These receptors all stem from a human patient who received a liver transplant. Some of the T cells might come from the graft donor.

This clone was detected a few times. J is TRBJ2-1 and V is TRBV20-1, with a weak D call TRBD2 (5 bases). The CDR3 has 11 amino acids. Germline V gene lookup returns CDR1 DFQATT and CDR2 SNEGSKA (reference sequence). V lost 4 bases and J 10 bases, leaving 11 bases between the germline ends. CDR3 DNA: TGCAGTGCTACGTCGACGGGAGAGCAGTTCTTC. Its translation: CSATSTGEQFF.

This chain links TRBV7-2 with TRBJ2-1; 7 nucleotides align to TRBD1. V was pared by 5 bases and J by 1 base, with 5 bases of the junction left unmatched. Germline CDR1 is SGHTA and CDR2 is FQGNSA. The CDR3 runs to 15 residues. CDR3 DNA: TGTGCCAGCAGCAGACAGGGCGAGTCCTACAATGAGCAGTTCTTC. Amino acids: CASSRQGESYNEQFF.

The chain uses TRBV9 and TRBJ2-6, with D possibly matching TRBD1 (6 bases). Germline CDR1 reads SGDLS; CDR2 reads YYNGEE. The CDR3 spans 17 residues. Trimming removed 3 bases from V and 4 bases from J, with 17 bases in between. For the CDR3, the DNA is TGTGCCAGCAGCGCCCCTTTAGGACAGCCCGGGGCCAACGTCCTGACTTTC. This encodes CASSAPLGQPGANVLTF.

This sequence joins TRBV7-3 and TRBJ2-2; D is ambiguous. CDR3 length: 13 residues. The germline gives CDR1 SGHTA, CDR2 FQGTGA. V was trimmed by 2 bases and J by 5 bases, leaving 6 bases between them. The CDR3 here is CASSLFGTGELFF. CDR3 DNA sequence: TGTGCCAGCAGCTTATTCGGGACCGGGGAGCTGTTTTTT.

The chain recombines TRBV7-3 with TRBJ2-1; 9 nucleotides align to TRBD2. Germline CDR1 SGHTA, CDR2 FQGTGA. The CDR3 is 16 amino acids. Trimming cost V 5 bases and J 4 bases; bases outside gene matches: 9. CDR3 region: CASSTVAGAGYNEQFF. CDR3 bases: TGTGCCAGCAGCACGGTAGCGGGAGCGGGATACAATGAGCAGTTCTTC. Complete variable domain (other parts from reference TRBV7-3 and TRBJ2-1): GAGVSQTPSNKVTEKGKYVELRCDPISGHTALYWYRQSLGQGPEFLIYFQGTGAADDSGLPNDRFFAVRPEGSVSTLKIQRTERGDSAVYLCASSTVAGAGYNEQFFGPGTRLTVL.

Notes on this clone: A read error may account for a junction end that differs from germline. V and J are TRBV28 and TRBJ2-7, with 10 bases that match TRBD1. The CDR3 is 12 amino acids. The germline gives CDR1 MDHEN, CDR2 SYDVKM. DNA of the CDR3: TGTGCCAGCAGTTTGTCCGGGACAGGGGAGGTCTTC. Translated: CASSLSGTGEVF.

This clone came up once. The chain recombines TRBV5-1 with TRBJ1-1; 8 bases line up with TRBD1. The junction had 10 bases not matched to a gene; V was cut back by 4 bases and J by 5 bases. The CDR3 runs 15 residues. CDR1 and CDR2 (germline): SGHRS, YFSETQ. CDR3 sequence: CASSPGQGAVTEAFF. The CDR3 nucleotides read TGCGCCAGCAGCCCAGGTCAGGGGGCGGTAACTGAAGCTTTCTTT.

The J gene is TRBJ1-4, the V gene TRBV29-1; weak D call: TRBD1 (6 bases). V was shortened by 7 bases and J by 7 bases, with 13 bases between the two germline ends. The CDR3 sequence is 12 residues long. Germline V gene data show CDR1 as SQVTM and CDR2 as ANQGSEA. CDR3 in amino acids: CSARGGSEKLFF. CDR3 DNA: TGCAGCGCTCGAGGGGGGAGTGAAAAACTGTTTTTT.

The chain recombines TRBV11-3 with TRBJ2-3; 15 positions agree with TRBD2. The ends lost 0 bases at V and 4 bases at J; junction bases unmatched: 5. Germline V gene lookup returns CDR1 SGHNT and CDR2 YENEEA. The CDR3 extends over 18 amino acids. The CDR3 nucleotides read TGTGCCAGCAGCTTAGAGGGACTAGCGGGGGGCGTCGCAGATACGCAGTATTTT. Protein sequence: CASSLEGLAGGVADTQYF.